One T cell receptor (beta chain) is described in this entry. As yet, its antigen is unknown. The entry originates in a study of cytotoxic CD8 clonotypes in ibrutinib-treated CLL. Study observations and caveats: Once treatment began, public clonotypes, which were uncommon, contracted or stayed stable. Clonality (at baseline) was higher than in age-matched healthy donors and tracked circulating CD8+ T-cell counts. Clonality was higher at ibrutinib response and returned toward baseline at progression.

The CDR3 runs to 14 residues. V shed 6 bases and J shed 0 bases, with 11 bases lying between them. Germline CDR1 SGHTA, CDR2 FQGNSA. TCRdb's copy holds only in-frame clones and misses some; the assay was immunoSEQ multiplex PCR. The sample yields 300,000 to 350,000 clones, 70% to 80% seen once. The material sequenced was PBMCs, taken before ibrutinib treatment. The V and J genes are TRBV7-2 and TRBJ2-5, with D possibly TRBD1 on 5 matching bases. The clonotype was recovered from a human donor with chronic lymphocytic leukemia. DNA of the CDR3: TGTGCCAGCAGTCAGGGCTGGTACCAAGAGACCCAGTACTTC. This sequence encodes CASSQGWYQETQYF. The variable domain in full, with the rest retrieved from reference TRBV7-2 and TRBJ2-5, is GAGVSQSPSNKVTEKGKDVELRCDPISGHTALYWYRQSLGQGLEFLIYFQGNSAPDKSGLPSDRFSAERTGGSVSTLTIQRTQQEDSAVYLCASSQGWYQETQYFGPGTRLLVL.